Listed here are 11 T cell receptor beta chains from one sample, sequenced in a study of T cells in localized non-small cell lung cancer. Measured with immunoSEQ multiplex PCR; TCRdb has only the in-frame clones, and not every one. The sample includes about 1,600 clones, approximately 15% of them seen just once. The specimen comprised normal lung tissue next to the tumor, sampled before any cancer treatment. These receptors were collected from a male donor at least 60 years old with stage III squamous cell lung carcinoma.

This clone is labeled as medium-sized. This chain uses TRBV9 with TRBJ2-3, with 9 positions matching TRBD2. After removal of 1 base from V and 2 bases from J, the junction contained 2 bases not matched to a gene. This CDR3 is 15 amino acids long. Germline assignment: CDR1 SGDLS and CDR2 YYNGEE. CDR3 protein: CASSVLAGPTDTQYF. The CDR3 bases are TGTGCCAGCAGCGTACTAGCGGGGCCCACAGATACGCAGTATTTT.

The CDR3 DNA follows: TGTGCCTGGAGTGACAGGGTGGCTGAGCAGTACTTC. Its protein product is CAWSDRVAEQYF. The chain recombines TRBV30 with TRBJ2-7; possibly TRBD1 for D (6 bases). The CDR3 length is 12 residues. Germline CDR1 and CDR2: GTSNPN and SVGIG (reference sequence). Trimming pared 1 base from V and 7 bases from J, leaving 11 bases between.

The CDR3 is CASSQVERGSYNSPLHF. The DNA of the CDR3 is TGTGCCAGCAGCCAAGTTGAGAGGGGCTCCTATAATTCACCCCTCCACTTT. The J gene is TRBJ1-6, the V gene TRBV11-3, with D perhaps TRBD1 (5 bases). Trimming shortened V by 5 bases and J by 0 bases, and 14 bases separated the two germline ends. This CDR3 contains 17 residues. CDR1 is SGHNT and CDR2 is YENEEA in the germline V gene.

The chain couples TRBV11-3 to TRBJ2-5; 11 bases align to TRBD2. CDR1 and CDR2 (germline): SGHNT, YENEEA. This CDR3 has 15 amino acids. Trimming at V came to 2 bases and at J to 4 bases, leaving 3 bases not matched to a gene. The CDR3 DNA reads TGTGCCAGCAGCTTAACGGGACTAGCGGCAGAGACCCAGTACTTC. This translates into CASSLTGLAAETQYF.

This clone appeared a few times. The chain recombines TRBV6-8 with TRBJ1-5; 7 bases are a match to TRBD1. There are 14 residues in the CDR3. Germline assignment: CDR1 MNHGY and CDR2 SAAAGT. J lost 5 bases, V lost 8 bases, and 9 bases had no gene match. CDR3 residues: CASGGRDSYQPQHF. The CDR3 nucleotides are TGTGCCAGCGGAGGCCGGGACAGCTATCAGCCCCAGCATTTT.

The chain uses TRBV12-5 and TRBJ2-2, with D possibly matching TRBD2 (5 bases). Germline lookup yields CDR1 LGHNT and CDR2 FRNRAP. The CDR3 totals 14 residues. The CDR3 loop is CASGPMPFTGELFF. The CDR3 coding sequence is TGTGCCAGCGGTCCCATGCCCTTTACCGGGGAGCTGTTTTTT.

The sample holds a few counts of this clone. The rearrangement uses TRBV6-8 and TRBJ2-5; D is uncertain. Germline values: CDR1 MNHGY, CDR2 SAAAGT. Trimming cost V 2 bases and J 7 bases, with 8 bases left between them. The CDR3 has 12 amino acids. The CDR3 bases are TGTGCCAGCAGTTACACCCTGGGGACCCAGTACTTC. Residues: CASSYTLGTQYF.

The chain links TRBV15 to TRBJ2-5, with D possibly TRBD1 on 5 matching bases. Germline CDR1 is LNHNV and CDR2 is YYDKDF (reference sequence). Between the trimmed V and J ends, which lost 0 bases and 0 bases, there was a span of 8 bases. The CDR3 sequence is 15 residues long. The CDR3 DNA is TGTGCCACCAGCAGAGATCAGGGCGACCAAGAGACCCAGTACTTC. Protein: CATSRDQGDQETQYF. The entire variable domain, with the rest obtained from reference TRBV15 and TRBJ2-5, is as follows: DAMVIQNPRYQVTQFGKPVTLSCSQTLNHNVMYWYQQKSSQAPKLLFHYYDKDFNNEADTPDNFQSRRPNTSFCFLDIRSPGLGDTAMYLCATSRDQGDQETQYFGPGTRLLVL.

V and J are TRBV6-8 and TRBJ2-2, with TRBD1 matching 8 bases. Trimming removed 2 bases from V and 5 bases from J; junction bases left unmatched: 7. Germline assignment: CDR1 MNHGY and CDR2 SAAAGT. CDR3 length equals 16 residues. CDR3 sequence: CASSYTTGEKTGELFF. The CDR3, as DNA: TGTGCCAGCAGTTACACGACAGGGGAGAAGACCGGGGAGCTGTTTTTT.

This clone is deemed medium-sized. V usage is TRBV11-3 and J usage is TRBJ2-4, with 7 bases lining up with TRBD2. Germline V CDR1 and CDR2: SGHNT, YENEEA. The CDR3 extends over 17 amino acids. The J segment lost 1 base and the V segment lost 3 bases, leaving 9 bases of the junction unmatched. The CDR3 DNA is TGTGCCAGCAGCTTGGGTGGACTAGTCGGTGCCAAAAACATTCAGTACTTC. Translating it yields CASSLGGLVGAKNIQYF.

In its sample, this clone was seen a few times. The CDR3 loop is CASSATSGELETQYF. CDR3 nucleotides: TGTGCCAGCAGCGCGACTAGCGGGGAGTTGGAGACCCAGTACTTC. This chain connects TRBV11-3 to TRBJ2-5; 11 bases agree with TRBD2. V gave up 5 bases and J gave up 5 bases; unmatched junction bases: 7. CDR3 size: 15 residues. Germline CDR1 SGHNT, CDR2 YENEEA.